These 27 T cell receptor beta chains were all obtained from the same sample, sequenced in a study of blood T cell repertoires in COVID-19. The repertoire was sequenced with immunoSEQ multiplex PCR; TCRdb's copy has only in-frame clones and lacks some. The table lists around 280,000 clones, about 90% of them singletons, with around 1.7% in the top ten. What was sequenced was PBMCs or T cells enriched from blood (not recorded which). The receptors shown here come from a woman aged 18-35 years with acute COVID-19.

The genes are TRBV20-1 and TRBJ1-1; possibly TRBD1 for D (6 bases). In germline, CDR1 is DFQATT, CDR2 SNEGSKA (reference sequence). The CDR3 consists of 15 residues. With 6 bases removed from V and 1 base from J, the gap between germline ends came to 18 bases. CDR3 DNA: TGCAGTGCCAGTGCGTGGGGGCGGCCGAACACTGAAGCTTTCTTT. Translated, it gives CSASAWGRPNTEAFF.

V usage is TRBV7-2 and J usage is TRBJ1-1; the D is unclear. The CDR3 has 14 amino acids. Germline V gives CDR1 SGHTA, CDR2 FQGNSA. The V end lost 2 bases, the J end lost 4 bases, and 11 bases lay between the germline ends. CDR3 nucleotides: TGTGCCAGCAGCTTACGGACTGTCGGCACTGAAGCTTTCTTT. Protein sequence: CASSLRTVGTEAFF.

Concerning this clone itself: In the same sample, other DNA sequences code for this CDR3. The V gene is TRBV3-1 (or the pseudogene TRBV3-2), the J gene TRBJ1-3; D gene ambiguous. This CDR3 comprises 15 residues. V was trimmed by 0 bases and J by 1 base, leaving 7 bases between them. Germline V gene lookup returns CDR1 LGHDT and CDR2 YNNKEL (reference sequence). For the CDR3, the DNA is TGTGCCAGCAGCCAAGATAGAGGGTCTGGAAACACCATATATTTT. It yields the protein CASSQDRGSGNTIYF.

V and J are TRBV21-1 and TRBJ2-7; TRBD2, the table's D call, was not compared with the DNA. TRBV21-1 is termed a pseudogene. The CDR3 extends over 16 amino acids. Written as DNA, the CDR3 is TGTGCCAGCAGCACCCCAGGTGTCGGGGATTCCTACGAGCAGTACTTC. Translation gives CASSTPGVGDSYEQYF.

The chain joins TRBV30 to TRBJ2-5, with 8 bases aligning to TRBD1. V lost 1 base and J lost 2; bases outside the gene matches: 3. Germline-derived CDR1 and CDR2 are GTSNPN and SVGIG (reference sequence). CDR3 length: 14 amino acids. The CDR3 spells CAWSATGGQETQYF. CDR3 sequence (DNA): TGTGCCTGGAGTGCTACAGGGGGTCAAGAGACCCAGTACTTC.

The chain joins TRBV9 to TRBJ2-7, with 12 bases fitting TRBD2. The CDR3 is made up of 17 amino acids. Germline trimming cut 4 bases from V and 2 bases from J; bases unmatched to any gene: 10. CDR1 is SGDLS and CDR2 is YYNGEE in the germline V gene. This CDR3 reads CASSPRLAGVLPYEQYF. CDR3 sequence (DNA): TGTGCCAGCAGCCCTCGACTAGCGGGAGTCCTCCCCTACGAGCAGTACTTC.

This clone was detected only once. The CDR3 protein is CASSVSMGGFFPQHF. CDR3 sequence (DNA): TGCGCCAGCAGTGTGTCAATGGGGGGTTTCTTTCCCCAGCATTTT. The V call is TRBV10-2, the J call TRBJ1-5, with D maybe TRBD1 (5 bases). Germline V gene data show CDR1 as WSHSY and CDR2 as SAAADI. V gave up 4 bases and J gave up 10 bases, with 20 bases separating them. This CDR3 comprises 15 residues.

CDR3 residues: CASSTGTRISYEQYF. Written as DNA, the CDR3 is TGTGCCAGCAGTACCGGGACTAGGATCTCCTACGAGCAGTACTTC. The rearrangement links TRBV6-2 or TRBV6-3 to TRBJ2-7; TRBD2 matches at 8 bases. Per the germline V gene, CDR1 is MNHEY and CDR2 is SVGEGT. Trimming cost V 5 bases and J 0 bases; bases outside gene matches: 6. This CDR3 contains 15 residues.

The chain employs TRBV7-8 and TRBJ2-1; 10 nucleotides match TRBD2. V was pared by 5 bases and J by 0 bases, with 16 bases of the junction left unmatched. The germline CDR1 and CDR2 sequences are SGHVS and FQNEAQ. The CDR3 totals 20 residues. The CDR3 DNA reads TGTGCCAGCAGCCCCCGGCTAGCGGGAGAATTACTCTACTCCTACAATGAGCAGTTCTTC. The encoded protein is CASSPRLAGELLYSYNEQFF.

The J gene is TRBJ2-3, the V gene TRBV6-4; 14 bases are a match to TRBD2. Germline assignment: CDR1 MRHNA and CDR2 SNTAGT. The V gene end was trimmed by 6 bases and the J gene end by 5 bases; junction bases not matched to a gene: 4. The CDR3 extends over 15 amino acids. In DNA, the CDR3 is TGTGCCAGCAGCCCGGGACTAGCGGGAGTAGATACGCAGTATTTT. Amino acids: CASSPGLAGVDTQYF.

The chain combines TRBV28 with TRBJ1-2; 11 bases are a match to TRBD1. V dropped 5 bases and J dropped 6; count of bases not matched to a gene: 20. Germline V gene lookup returns CDR1 MDHEN and CDR2 SYDVKM. The CDR3 spans 19 residues. CDR3 sequence: CASSTELGTGGSFLHGYTF. CDR3 nucleotide sequence: TGTGCCAGCAGTACAGAGCTCGGGACAGGGGGTTCATTTTTACATGGCTACACCTTC.

This chain connects TRBV3-1 (or the pseudogene TRBV3-2) to TRBJ2-7, with D unresolved. This CDR3 comprises 12 residues. Germline-derived CDR1 and CDR2 are LGHDT and YNNKEL (reference sequence). Trimming cost V 1 base and J 2 bases, with 3 bases left between them. DNA of the CDR3: TGTGCCAGCAGCCAAGCAACCTACGAGCAGTACTTC. It is translated as CASSQATYEQYF.

The chain is built from TRBV12-3 or TRBV12-4 and TRBJ1-1, with D unclear. The CDR3 extends over 13 amino acids. The V and J ends lost 6 bases and 0 bases respectively, with 8 bases between them. The CDR3 loop is CASRVQMNTEAFF. The CDR3 DNA sequence: TGTGCCAGCAGGGTACAGATGAACACTGAAGCTTTCTTT.

The CDR3 here is CASSAGGRRFF. In DNA, the CDR3 is TGTGCCAGCAGTGCGGGGGGACGGCGGTTCTTC. The genes are TRBV6-4 and TRBJ2-1, with 7 positions matching TRBD2. This CDR3 is 11 amino acids long. CDR1 is MRHNA, CDR2 SNTAGT, per germline. J lost 15 bases, V lost 4 bases, and 6 bases had no gene match.

This clone appeared a few times. V is TRBV2 and J is TRBJ1-5; D gene unclear. Trimming took off 6 bases at V and 4 bases at J, with 10 bases between the two ends. This CDR3 contains 13 residues. Germline assignment: CDR1 SNHLY and CDR2 FYNNEI. The CDR3 bases are TGTGCCAGCAGGGACGGAGGAAATCAGCCCCAGCATTTT. This codes for CASRDGGNQPQHF.

For the CDR3, the DNA is TGTGCCAGCATACAACAATGGGGGCCCAATGAGCAGTTCTTC. This translates into CASIQQWGPNEQFF. V is TRBV6-5 and J is TRBJ2-1, with D possibly being TRBD1 (6 bases). This CDR3 spans 14 amino acids. Germline CDR1 reads MNHEY; CDR2 reads SVGAGI. The ends were cut back, 7 bases at V and 6 bases at J, with 16 bases in the middle.

The gene calls are TRBV7-9 and TRBJ1-3, with D uncertain. CDR3 length: 14 residues. Trimming removed 0 bases at V and 3 bases at J, with 6 bases between. CDR1 and CDR2 (germline): SEHNR, FQNEAQ (reference sequence). The CDR3 sequence is CASSLAVIGNTIYF. The CDR3, as DNA: TGTGCCAGCAGCTTAGCTGTTATTGGAAACACCATATATTTT.

The gene calls are TRBV12-5 and TRBJ1-3; D gene ambiguous. Germline CDR1 and CDR2: LGHNT and FRNRAP. Trimming removed 1 base at V and 0 bases at J, with 7 bases between. The CDR3 is 15 amino acids. CDR3 loop: CASGLGQNSGNTIYF. In DNA, the CDR3 is TGTGCTAGTGGTTTGGGGCAGAACTCTGGAAACACCATATATTTT.

This clone was counted a single time. This chain connects TRBV19 to TRBJ2-2, with 8 bases fitting TRBD1. The germline V gene has CDR1 LNHDA and CDR2 SQIVND (reference sequence). The CDR3 consists of 17 residues. J gave up 4 bases and V 3 bases, and 10 bases lay outside the gene matches. The DNA for the CDR3 is TGTGCCAGTAGTATGTCCGGGACAGGTTTTCCCACCGGGGAGCTGTTTTTT. It is translated as CASSMSGTGFPTGELFF.

A single count supports this clone. The genes are TRBV19 and TRBJ2-1, with 10 bases aligning to TRBD2. V shed 6 bases and J 8 bases; nucleotides not matched to a gene: 13. CDR3 length: 16 residues. Germline assignment: CDR1 LNHDA and CDR2 SQIVND (reference sequence). The CDR3 DNA reads TGTGCCAGTAGCTCAACGAGGCTAGCGGGAGTCCATGAGCAGTTCTTC. Protein sequence: CASSSTRLAGVHEQFF.

With respect to this clone: The same CDR3 can be traced to other DNA sequences in this sample. This chain uses TRBV7-2 with TRBJ2-1; possible D gene TRBD2, 6 bases. The V gene lost 1 base and the J gene lost 1 base, with 8 bases spanning the gap. CDR3 length equals 15 residues. The germline V gene encodes CDR1 SGHTA and CDR2 FQGNSA. The CDR3 region is CASSLDGSSYNEQFF. CDR3 nucleotides: TGTGCCAGCAGCTTAGACGGGAGTTCCTACAATGAGCAGTTCTTC.

V is TRBV18 and J is TRBJ1-5; tentative D call: TRBD1 (5 bases). The ends were cut back, 0 bases at V and 10 bases at J, with 13 bases in the middle. Per germline, CDR1 KGHSH and CDR2 LQKENI. The CDR3 sequence is 14 residues long. CDR3 nucleotides: TGTGCCAGCTCACCACCGGAGGGGCCGGGTCCCCAGCATTTT. Translation: CASSPPEGPGPQHF.

The V gene is TRBV29-1, the J gene TRBJ2-5, with D possibly TRBD2 on 5 matching bases. Germline loops: CDR1 SQVTM, CDR2 ANQGSEA. The CDR3 spans 13 residues. V gave up 4 bases and J gave up 7 bases, with 16 bases separating them. CDR3 in amino acids: CSVGRTDTGTQYF. Written as DNA, the CDR3 is TGCAGCGTTGGGAGGACCGACACGGGGACCCAGTACTTC.

This chain connects TRBV7-9 to TRBJ2-1; 13 bases fit TRBD2. With 1 base clipped from V and 7 bases from J, the junction kept 7 bases outside the gene matches. The CDR3 sequence is 17 residues long. The germline V gene encodes CDR1 SEHNR and CDR2 FQNEAQ (reference sequence). The CDR3 region is CASSLVRTSGSVNEQFF. The CDR3, as DNA: TGTGCCAGCAGCTTAGTGAGGACTAGCGGGAGTGTGAATGAGCAGTTCTTC.

This chain links TRBV7-9 with TRBJ1-6, with unresolved D. CDR1 and CDR2 (germline): SEHNR, FQNEAQ (reference sequence). The CDR3 sequence is 13 residues long. The V end was cut by 5 bases, the J end by 7 bases, with 9 bases between. Here the CDR3 DNA reads TGTGCCAGCAGCCCCGAGAGGAATTCACCCCTCCACTTT. Its translation: CASSPERNSPLHF.

The chain combines TRBV11-2 with TRBJ2-5; TRBD2 aligns across 8 bases. CDR3 length equals 13 residues. Germline CDR1 and CDR2: SGHAT and FQNNGV. The V and J ends lost 4 bases and 5 bases, in that order; junction bases with no gene match: 3. CDR3 DNA: TGTGCCAGCAGCTCCGGGGGGGTCGAGACCCAGTACTTC. The encoded protein is CASSSGGVETQYF. The entire variable domain, with the rest obtained from reference TRBV11-2 and TRBJ2-5, is as follows: EAGVAQSPRYKIIEKRQSVAFWCNPISGHATLYWYQQILGQGPKLLIQFQNNGVVDDSQLPKDRFSAERLKGVDSTLKIQPAKLEDSAVYLCASSSGGVETQYFGPGTRLLVL.

The V and J genes are TRBV2 and TRBJ1-1; TRBD1 aligns across 10 bases. In germline, CDR1 is SNHLY, CDR2 FYNNEI. V was clipped by 7 bases and J by 0 bases; unmatched bases: 8. The CDR3 covers 16 residues. The chain's CDR3 is CASIEGTGAMNTEAFF. In DNA form, the CDR3 reads TGTGCCAGCATAGAGGGGACAGGGGCCATGAACACTGAAGCTTTCTTT.